Each of the 14 T cell receptor beta chains below was sequenced from the same sample in a study of T cells in Graves' hyperthyroidism and ophthalmopathy. Researchers took RNA transcripts and amplified the TCR beta CDR3 regions from them. HTBI primers were the set used in a first-round RT-PCR of the TCR CDR3. TCRdb re-derived calls from the multiplex PCR reads in MiXCR, one entry per CDR3 protein. This table has 600,000 or so distinct CDR3 sequences, roughly 15% appearing once. Sequencing input: blood. The origin of the receptors is a woman between 45 and 65 years old with Graves' ophthalmopathy.

CDR3 region: CASSHGGRTGLNQPQHF. The CDR3 DNA is TGTGCCAGCAGCCATGGGGGTAGGACAGGATTAAATCAGCCCCAGCATTTT. V and J are TRBV4-2 and TRBJ1-5, with TRBD1 matching 7 bases. The CDR3 sequence is 17 residues long. Germline V lookup: CDR1 LGHNA, CDR2 YNFKEQ. V lost 3 bases, J lost 4 bases, and 12 bases stayed unmatched.

This clonotype was counted many times. The gene calls are TRBV28 and TRBJ1-6; unclear D gene. Germline CDR1 MDHEN, CDR2 SYDVKM. V was shortened by 5 bases and J by 0 bases, with 8 bases between the two germline ends. The CDR3 covers 15 residues. For the CDR3, the DNA is TGTGCCAGCAGTCCCCCGAGCTCCTATAATTCACCCCTCCACTTT. Its protein is CASSPPSSYNSPLHF.

The rearrangement links TRBV7-2 to TRBJ2-1, with TRBD2 matching 12 bases. The V gene's germline CDR1 is SGHTA and CDR2 FQGNSA. Losses at the gene ends were 4 bases for V and 6 bases for J; bases not matched to a gene: 7. The CDR3 has 16 amino acids. Written as DNA, the CDR3 is TGTGCCAGCAGCTCCCGACTAGCGGGAGTTTCCAATGAGCAGTTCTTC. It translates to CASSSRLAGVSNEQFF.

Many counts were recorded for this clonotype. The chain recombines TRBV12-3 or TRBV12-4 with TRBJ2-1; the D gene is possibly TRBD2 (6 bases). This CDR3 is built from 15 residues. The ends were cut back, 5 bases at V and 2 bases at J, with 13 bases in the middle. The CDR3 reads CASSRDLYPYNEQFF. In DNA form, the CDR3 reads TGTGCCAGCAGTCGGGACTTGTACCCCTACAATGAGCAGTTCTTC.

This clonotype has a count of ten or more. The chain is built from TRBV9 and TRBJ2-3, with 7 bases fitting TRBD2. CDR3 length: 14 amino acids. CDR1 is SGDLS, CDR2 YYNGEE, per germline. V lost 4 bases to trimming and J lost 5 bases; unmatched junction nucleotides: 7. CDR3 DNA sequence: TGTGCCAGCAGCCTGCAGGCGGGAGAAGATACGCAGTATTTT. Its translation: CASSLQAGEDTQYF.

This clonotype was counted ten times or more. This sequence joins TRBV11-3 and TRBJ2-1; D might be TRBD2 (6 bases). CDR1 SGHNT and CDR2 YENEEA come from the germline V gene. V shed 3 bases and J shed 4 bases, with 16 bases lying between them. There are 16 residues in the CDR3. DNA for the CDR3: TGTGCCAGCAGCTTGCTCCAACCCGGGGGTTACAATGAGCAGTTCTTC. This encodes CASSLLQPGGYNEQFF.

V usage is TRBV10-3 and J usage is TRBJ1-1, with unresolved D. Looked up from germline, CDR1 is ENHRY and CDR2 is SYGVKD. The CDR3 spans 11 residues. With 7 bases removed from V and 1 base from J, the gap between germline ends came to 4 bases. CDR3 DNA: TGTGCCATCATGGAGAACACTGAAGCTTTCTTT. Residues: CAIMENTEAFF.

This clonotype was recorded a few times. The genes are TRBV15 and TRBJ2-3; 9 bases are a match to TRBD2. Losses at the gene ends were 8 bases for V and 2 bases for J; bases not matched to a gene: 11. The germline gives CDR1 LNHNV, CDR2 YYDKDF (reference sequence). The CDR3 is 16 residues long. Here the CDR3 reads CATHETTSGYTDTQYF. CDR3 coding DNA: TGTGCCACCCACGAAACGACTAGCGGTTACACAGATACGCAGTATTTT.

This clonotype has at least ten counts. This chain connects TRBV6-1 to TRBJ2-6; 7 nucleotides align to TRBD1. The CDR3 has 17 residues. Germline values: CDR1 MNHNS, CDR2 SASEGT. V lost 6 bases, J lost 0 bases, and 8 bases stayed unmatched. CDR3 residues: CASSKGTALSGANVLTF. Here the CDR3 DNA reads TGTGCCAGCAGCAAAGGGACAGCCCTCTCTGGGGCCAACGTCCTGACTTTC.

This clonotype was seen repeatedly, ten times or more. The chain joins TRBV11-2 to TRBJ2-3; 11 bases are shared with TRBD2. Germline V gene lookup returns CDR1 SGHAT and CDR2 FQNNGV. The CDR3 totals 16 residues. Losses at the gene ends were 5 bases for V and 4 bases for J; bases not matched to a gene: 8. The CDR3 sequence is CASSELAGVKSDTQYF. CDR3 bases: TGTGCCAGCAGCGAACTAGCGGGAGTTAAGTCAGATACGCAGTATTTT.

This clonotype was seen more than once but under ten times. The chain joins TRBV5-6 to TRBJ2-3; 9 nucleotides match TRBD1. Germline assignment: CDR1 SGHDT and CDR2 YYEEEE. There are 18 residues in the CDR3. V gave up 0 bases and J gave up 2 bases; unmatched junction bases: 10. In nucleotides, the CDR3 is TGTGCCAGCAGCTTGGGGACAGGGGTTTTCACCCTCACAGATACGCAGTATTTT. Translated, it gives CASSLGTGVFTLTDTQYF.

This clonotype was observed many times. V gene TRBV3-1 combines with J gene TRBJ1-1; D possibly corresponds to TRBD1 (6 bases). CDR3 size: 14 residues. Germline CDR1 is LGHDT and CDR2 is YNNKEL (reference sequence). Between the trimmed V and J ends, which lost 1 base and 6 bases, there was a span of 12 bases. CDR3 sequence: CASSQVDRVPEAFF. CDR3 DNA sequence: TGTGCCAGCAGCCAAGTGGACAGAGTGCCTGAAGCTTTCTTT.

This clonotype was seen only a few times. This chain uses TRBV20-1 with TRBJ1-5; 7 bases line up with TRBD1. The CDR3 runs to 15 residues. CDR1 and CDR2 (germline): DFQATT, SNEGSKA (reference sequence). V shed 0 bases and J 4 bases; nucleotides not matched to a gene: 6. The CDR3 loop is CSARDNRGSNQPQHF. The CDR3 nucleotides read TGCAGTGCTAGAGATAACAGGGGATCAAATCAGCCCCAGCATTTT.

At least ten counts were recorded for this clonotype. In DNA form, the CDR3 reads TGTGCCTACGAAGGTGGGCCCAGTGAGCAGTTCTTC. It encodes CAYEGGPSEQFF. The chain is built from TRBV30 and TRBJ2-1, with D unclear. V lost 7 bases to trimming and J lost 9 bases, with 16 bases between them. Looked up from germline, CDR1 is GTSNPN and CDR2 is SVGIG (reference sequence). The CDR3 has 12 amino acids.